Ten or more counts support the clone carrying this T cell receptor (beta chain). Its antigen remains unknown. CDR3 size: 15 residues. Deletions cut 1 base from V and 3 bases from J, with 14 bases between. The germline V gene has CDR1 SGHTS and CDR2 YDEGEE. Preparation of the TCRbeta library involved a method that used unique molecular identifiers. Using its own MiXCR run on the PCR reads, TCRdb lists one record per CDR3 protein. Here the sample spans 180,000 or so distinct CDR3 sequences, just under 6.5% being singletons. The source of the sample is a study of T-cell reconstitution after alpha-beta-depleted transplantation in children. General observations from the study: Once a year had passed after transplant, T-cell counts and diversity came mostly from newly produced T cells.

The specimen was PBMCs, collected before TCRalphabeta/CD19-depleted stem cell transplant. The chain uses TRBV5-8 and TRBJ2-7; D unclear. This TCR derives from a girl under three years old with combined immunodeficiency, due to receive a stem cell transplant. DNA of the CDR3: TGTGCCAGCAGCTTGAATGGGGTATCCAGCTACGAGCAGTACTTC. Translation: CASSLNGVSSYEQYF.